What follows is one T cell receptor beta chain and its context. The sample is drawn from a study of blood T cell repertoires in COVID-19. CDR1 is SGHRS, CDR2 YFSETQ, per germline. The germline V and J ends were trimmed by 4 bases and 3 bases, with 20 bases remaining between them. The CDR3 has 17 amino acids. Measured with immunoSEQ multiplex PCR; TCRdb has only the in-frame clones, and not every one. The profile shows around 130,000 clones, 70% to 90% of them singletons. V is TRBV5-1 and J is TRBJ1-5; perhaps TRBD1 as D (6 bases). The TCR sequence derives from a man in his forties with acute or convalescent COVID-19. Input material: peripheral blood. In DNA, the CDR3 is TGCGCCAGCAGCCCGAGCCCTTCAGGGGCCACCAATCAGCCCCAGCATTTT. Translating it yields CASSPSPSGATNQPQHF.